This TCR beta chain is from a study of cytomegalovirus exposure and HLA in healthy donors. Germline-derived CDR1 and CDR2 are SGHDT and YYEEEE. The J segment lost 0 bases and the V segment lost 4 bases, leaving 9 bases of the junction unmatched. CDR3 size: 18 residues. About this clone itself: Its target is not known.

Study conclusions and caveats: For most TCR beta V segments, an earlier analysis put the productive rate at about 90% or about 30% of the time. What a later analysis showed was that several of the most significant clusters appeared linked to common viral pathogens. In vitro work confirmed that a few CMV-associated chains recognize CMV antigens. The authors later linked a missense DCLRE1C variant to TCR beta V- and J-gene trimming.

Amplification used 60 Vbeta primers and 13 Jbeta primers. Generated by immunoSEQ multiplex PCR, the TCRdb table keeps only in-frame clones and is missing some. The sample carries under 120,000 clones, roughly three fifths recorded once. Sequenced sample: PBMCs. The rearrangement links TRBV5-6 to TRBJ2-6; 8 bases fit TRBD1. The TCR originated in a man younger than 45 in good health and CMV-seropositive. The CDR3 loop reads CASSRRDRRFSGANVLTF. The CDR3 DNA reads TGTGCCAGCAGCCGTCGGGACAGGAGATTCTCTGGGGCCAACGTCCTGACTTTC.